This T cell receptor beta chain originates from a study of blood T cell repertoires in COVID-19 (dated by TCRdb to 2020 to 2021). The study in broad terms: Samples from collaborators originated in the United States, Italy and Spain and spanned both the acute and convalescent phases of COVID-19. The prospective study material was composed of cDNA or gDNA derived from T cells, B-cell-depleted T cells, or PBMCs. The dataset comprised deeply sampled blood TCRbeta repertoires from subjects exposed to, actively infected with, or recovered from COVID-19. The repertoires were made available in a free public database intended to serve as a resource for research on the immune response to SARS-CoV-2. The samples were drawn from the first 160 participants of the ongoing ImmuneRACE study and from 1,254 subjects provided by 6 global collaborators. Sample metadata almost always included a de-identified subject ID, COVID-19 status, age in years and sex. Where HLA class I and class II types were available, the types were taken from metadata supplied by the sample provider, not from assay-based typing.

Overall results and qualifications from the work: The quantity of clinical and demographic metadata differed by source and by participant and was supplied without curation.

As for this clone: Its recognized antigen is unknown. No much larger clone is present one base from it, and per-base qualities are unavailable.

TCRbeta CDR3 regions were amplified from genomic DNA using the immunoSEQ Assay, a bias-controlled multiplex PCR. Turning to the authors' computational methods: The number of nucleated cells in each sample was estimated by amplification of reference gene primers within the assay. Sequence reads were collapsed and filtered to measure the absolute abundance of every unique TCRbeta CDR3 rearrangement. For each sample, productive Simpson clonality was calculated by taking the square root of Simpson's diversity index across productive rearrangements. What TCRdb holds here is the immuneACCESS table cut down to in-frame rearrangements. Part of the clones is not present; checked against another copy, under half of the missing clones reflect an unresolved V gene, and the others are unexplained. The DNA was the basis for D and trimming; V, J and clone size are from that table. Across this sample there are about 240,000 clones, with about nine tenths seen only once. Clones ranked in the top ten supply 2.6% of the sample.

Enrolling through a virtual design, the prospective study's participants ranged in age from roughly 18 to 89 years and lived across about two dozen United States geographic areas. In the prospective study, cohorts were assigned on the basis of participant-reported clinical history obtained from a screening survey and a study questionnaire. Mobile phlebotomists in the prospective study collected whole blood, serum and a nasopharyngeal or oropharyngeal swab from every participant. Additional blood draws and questionnaires over an approximately two-month period could optionally be provided by prospective study participants. Blood samples from the prospective study were shipped frozen or at room temperature prior to DNA extraction. This clonotype was sampled from a woman younger than 45 with acute COVID-19. Sample: PBMCs or T cells enriched from blood (not recorded which).

The nucleotide sequence reads TGTGCCAGCAGTTACTTCCAGTCCTCTGGAAACACCATATATTTT. It translates to CASSYFQSSGNTIYF. The chain is assembled from TRBV6-5 and TRBJ1-3, with no D gene named confidently. The CDR3 has 15 amino acids, counting the end cysteine and phenylalanine. Kept here is only the CDR3 DNA, which spans 45 bases and is read in frame from base 1. CDR1 and CDR2 are drawn from the germline V gene: MNHEY, SVGAGI. V gives up 1 base and J gives up 0 bases, and the segment between their germline ends measures 7 bases.